This T cell receptor beta chain came from a study of T-cell memory formation after mild COVID-19. For the study at large: Each donor largely had its own TCR clusters. Points from the study as a whole: A balance of CD4 and CD8 characterized clones contracting day 15 to 85, whereas later expanders leaned CD4+. The CD4+ clones that contracted clustered mainly within CM and EM, and the CD8+ clones concentrated in EMRA.

As for this clonotype: Its target is not known.

Trimming stripped 4 bases from V and 7 bases from J, with 14 bases between. The CDR3 consists of 13 residues. Germline loops: CDR1 SQVTM, CDR2 ANQGSEA. MiXCR was run by TCRdb on the 5' RACE reads, yielding one entry per CDR3 protein. This table has hundreds of thousands of distinct CDR3 sequences, 16% appearing once. The receptor was derived from a young man who had mild COVID-19 (a few samples of this study predate the infection). Cell type and time point are not known. The material sequenced was PBMCs or a T cell subset sorted from them (not recorded which). The chain combines TRBV29-1 with TRBJ2-1; a possible D gene is TRBD2 (5 bases). For the CDR3, the DNA is TGCAGCGTTGGGGTTAGCGCCCCTAATGAGCAGTTCTTC. Translated: CSVGVSAPNEQFF.